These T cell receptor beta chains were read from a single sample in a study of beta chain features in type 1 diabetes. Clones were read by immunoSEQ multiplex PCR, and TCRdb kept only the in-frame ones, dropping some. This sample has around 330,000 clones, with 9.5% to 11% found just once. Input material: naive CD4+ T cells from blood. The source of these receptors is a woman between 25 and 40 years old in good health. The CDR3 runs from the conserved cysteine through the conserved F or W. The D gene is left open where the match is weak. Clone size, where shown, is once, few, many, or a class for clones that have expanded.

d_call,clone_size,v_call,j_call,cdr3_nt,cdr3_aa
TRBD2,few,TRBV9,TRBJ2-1,TGTGCCAGCAGCGTCGGAACTAGCGGGATTCGCTACAATGAGCAGTTCTTC,CASSVGTSGIRYNEQFF
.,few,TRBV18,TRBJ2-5,TGTGCCAGCTCTCATGGGGAGAAAGAGACCCAGTACTTC,CASSHGEKETQYF
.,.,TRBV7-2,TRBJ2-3,TGTGCCAGCAGCTTAGCACTACTAGGCACAGATACGCAGTATTTT,CASSLALLGTDTQYF
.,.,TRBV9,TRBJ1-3,TGTGCCAGCAGCTCCGGGGGCTCTGGAAACACCATATATTTT,CASSSGGSGNTIYF
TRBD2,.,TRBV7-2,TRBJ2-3,TGTGCCAGCAGCACTGGACTAGCGGGAGGGTACACAGATACGCAGTATTTT,CASSTGLAGGYTDTQYF
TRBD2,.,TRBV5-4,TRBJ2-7,TGTGCCAGCAGCTTGGGCTTAGCGGGAGTTAAGGAGCAGTACTTC,CASSLGLAGVKEQYF
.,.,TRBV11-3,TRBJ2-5,TGTGCCAGCAGCTTAGGCAGACAAGAGACCCAGTACTTC,CASSLGRQETQYF
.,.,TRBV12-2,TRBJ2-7,TGTGCAAGTCGCTCGAGGGTCGGACTAGCGGGAGCTCACGAGCAGTACTTC,CASRSRVGLAGAHEQYF
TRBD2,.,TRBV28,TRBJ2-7,TGTGCCAGCAGTTCGACTAGCGGGAGGTACGAGCAGTACTTC,CASSSTSGRYEQYF
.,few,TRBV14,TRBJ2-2,TGTGCCAGCAGCCAGTCCCGAGCCGGGGAGCTGTTTTTT,CASSQSRAGELFF
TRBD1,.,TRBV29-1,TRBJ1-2,TGCAGCGTTGACGGGACAGGGGGCACCCACTATGGCTACACCTTC,CSVDGTGGTHYGYTF
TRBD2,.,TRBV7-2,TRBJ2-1,TGTGCCAGCAGCTTAGGCGGGACTAGCGGGATCTCCTACAATGAGCAGTTCTTC,CASSLGGTSGISYNEQFF
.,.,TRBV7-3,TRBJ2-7,TGTGCCAGCAGCTTTAGCCTCAGGGTCGAGCAGTACTTC,CASSFSLRVEQYF
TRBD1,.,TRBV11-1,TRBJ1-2,TGTGCCAGCAGCTTATACAGGGGTGACCGGCCCTACACCTTC,CASSLYRGDRPYTF
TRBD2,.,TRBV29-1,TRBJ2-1,TGCAGCGTTGAAGCGTGGCGGGGGAGGGTTAGCGGTAGATCCTACAATGAGCAGTTCTTC,CSVEAWRGRVSGRSYNEQFF
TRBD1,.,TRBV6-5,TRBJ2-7,TGTGCCAGCAGACGGACCGGGACAGGAACCTACGAGCAGTACTTC,CASRRTGTGTYEQYF
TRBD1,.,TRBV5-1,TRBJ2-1,TGCGCCAGCAGCTCCTGGACAGGGGGCTTCATACATGAGCAGTTCTTC,CASSSWTGGFIHEQFF
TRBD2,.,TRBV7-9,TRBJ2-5,TGTGCCAGCAGCTTAAGTTCAGTAGGACTAGCGGGACTGGAGACCCAGTACTTC,CASSLSSVGLAGLETQYF
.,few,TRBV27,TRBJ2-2,TGTGCCAGCAGGAAAGCAGGGACTACCGGGGAGCTGTTTTTT,CASRKAGTTGELFF
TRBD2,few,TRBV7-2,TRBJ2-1,TGTGCCAGCAGCTTCCAGGGGACTAGCGGGTCCTACAATGAGCAGTTCTTC,CASSFQGTSGSYNEQFF
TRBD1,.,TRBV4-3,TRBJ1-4,TGCGCCAGCAGCCAATTCCTCAGGGGGAGGAATGAAAAACTGTTTTTT,CASSQFLRGRNEKLFF
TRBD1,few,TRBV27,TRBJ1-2,TGTGCCACTGGAAGACAGGGGGCTGTCTATGGCTACACCTTC,CATGRQGAVYGYTF
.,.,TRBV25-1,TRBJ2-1,TGTGCCTCAATGGGGGCTTCCTACAATGAGCAGTTCTTC,CASMGASYNEQFF
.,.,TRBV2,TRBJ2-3,TGTGCCAGCAAAAAGGAGGGGGCTAGCACAGATACGCAGTATTTT,CASKKEGASTDTQYF
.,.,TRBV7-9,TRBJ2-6,TGTGCCAGCAGCTCCCGGATTGAGGCTCTTAACTCTGGGGCCAACGTCCTGACTTTC,CASSSRIEALNSGANVLTF
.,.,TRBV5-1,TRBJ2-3,TGCGCCAGCAGCTTGGCCCGGCTAGCGCCAGATACGCAGTATTTT,CASSLARLAPDTQYF
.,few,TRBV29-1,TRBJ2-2,TGCAGCACCGGGGAGACGGCCGGGGAGCTGTTTTTT,CSTGETAGELFF
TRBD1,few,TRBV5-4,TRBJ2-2,TGTGCCAGCAGGCGCGGGACAGGGGGCACCGGGGAGCTGTTTTTT,CASRRGTGGTGELFF
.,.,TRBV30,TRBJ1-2,TGTGCCTGGAGTGGGCTCCGTCCCCACTATGGCTACACCTTC,CAWSGLRPHYGYTF
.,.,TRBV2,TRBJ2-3,TGTGCCAGCCGGGGACACTTCACAGATACGCAGTATTTT,CASRGHFTDTQYF
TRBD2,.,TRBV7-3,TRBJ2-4,TGTGCCAGCAGTTCCTGGCGGGAGGGTCCAGACATTCAGTACTTC,CASSSWREGPDIQYF
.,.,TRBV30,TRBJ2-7,TGTGCCTGGAGCCCACCGGGACTCTCGGGGTTGGAGCAGTACTTC,CAWSPPGLSGLEQYF
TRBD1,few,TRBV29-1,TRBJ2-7,TGCAGCGTTGTCGGGACAGAGAGGCACGAGCAGTACTTC,CSVVGTERHEQYF
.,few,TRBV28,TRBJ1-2,TGTGCCAGTTCCACAGGGACGTATGGCTACACCTTC,CASSTGTYGYTF
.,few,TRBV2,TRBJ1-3,TGTGCCAGCAGTGGGGCTCCGCTGTCTGGCGGAAACACCATATATTTT,CASSGAPLSGGNTIYF
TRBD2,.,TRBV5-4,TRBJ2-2,TGTGCCAGCAGCCTCAAGGGACTAGCGGCTTTTACCGGGGAGCTGTTTTTT,CASSLKGLAAFTGELFF
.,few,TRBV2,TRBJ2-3,TGTGCCAGCAGTCCCCAACCGGGAGATACGCAGTATTTT,CASSPQPGDTQYF
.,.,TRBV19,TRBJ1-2,TGTGCCAGTAGCCCGGGAGACCGAGAGTATGGCTACACCTTC,CASSPGDREYGYTF
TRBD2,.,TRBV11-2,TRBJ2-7,TGTGCCAGCAGCGGGACTAGCGGGGCCTCCTACGAGCAGTACTTC,CASSGTSGASYEQYF
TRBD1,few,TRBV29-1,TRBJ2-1,TGCAGCTACAACAGGGGGGACAATGAGCAGTTCTTC,CSYNRGDNEQFF
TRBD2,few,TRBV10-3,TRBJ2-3,TGTGCCATCCGCGGGAGGGGCGCAGATACGCAGTATTTT,CAIRGRGADTQYF
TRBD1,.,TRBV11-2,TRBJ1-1,TGTGCCAGCAGCTTAGCCCCGACAGGGGGCTTGGGCACTGAAGCTTTCTTT,CASSLAPTGGLGTEAFF
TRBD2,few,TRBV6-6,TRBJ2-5,TGTGCCAGCGGGCGGGAGCAGTACTTC,CASGREQYF
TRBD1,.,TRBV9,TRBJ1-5,TGTGCCAGCAGCGGAGGACAGGGGAGCAATCAGCCCCAGCATTTT,CASSGGQGSNQPQHF
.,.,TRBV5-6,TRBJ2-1,TGTGCCAGCAGCCCTGAGGGGGAGTTCTTC,CASSPEGEFF
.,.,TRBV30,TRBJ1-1,TGTGCCTGGAGTGTACTAGGGAACACTGAAGCTTTCTTT,CAWSVLGNTEAFF
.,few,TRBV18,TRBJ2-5,TGTGCCAGCTCACCACCTAACAACAGGGAAGAGACCCAGTACTTC,CASSPPNNREETQYF
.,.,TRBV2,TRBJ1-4,TGTGCCAGCAGCGAGCGGCCTAATGAAAAACTGTTTTTT,CASSERPNEKLFF
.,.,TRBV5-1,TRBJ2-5,TGCGCCAGCAGCTTTATCCGGGAGACCCAGTACTTC,CASSFIRETQYF
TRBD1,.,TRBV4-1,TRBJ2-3,TGCGCCAGCAGCCCAGGGACAGGGGCTCCCACAGATACGCAGTATTTT,CASSPGTGAPTDTQYF
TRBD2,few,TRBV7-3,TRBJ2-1,TGTGCCAGCAGCTTAAAGGGACTAGATCATGAGCAGTTCTTC,CASSLKGLDHEQFF